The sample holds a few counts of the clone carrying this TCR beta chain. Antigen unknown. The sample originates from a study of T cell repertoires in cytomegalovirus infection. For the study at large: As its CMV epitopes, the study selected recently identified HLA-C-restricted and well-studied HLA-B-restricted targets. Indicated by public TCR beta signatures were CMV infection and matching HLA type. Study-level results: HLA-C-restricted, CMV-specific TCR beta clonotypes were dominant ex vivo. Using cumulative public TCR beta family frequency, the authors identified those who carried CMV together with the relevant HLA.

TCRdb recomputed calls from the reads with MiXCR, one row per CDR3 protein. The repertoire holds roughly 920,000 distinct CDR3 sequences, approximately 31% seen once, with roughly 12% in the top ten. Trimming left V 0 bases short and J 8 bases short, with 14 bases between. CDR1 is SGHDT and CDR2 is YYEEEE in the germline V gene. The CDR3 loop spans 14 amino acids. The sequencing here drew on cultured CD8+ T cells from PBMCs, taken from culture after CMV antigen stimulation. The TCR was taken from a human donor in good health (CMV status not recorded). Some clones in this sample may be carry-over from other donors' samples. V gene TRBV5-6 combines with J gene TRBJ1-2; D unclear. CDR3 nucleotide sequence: TGTGCCAGCAGCTTGGGCATCACCAAACGGGGCTACACCTTC. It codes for CASSLGITKRGYTF.